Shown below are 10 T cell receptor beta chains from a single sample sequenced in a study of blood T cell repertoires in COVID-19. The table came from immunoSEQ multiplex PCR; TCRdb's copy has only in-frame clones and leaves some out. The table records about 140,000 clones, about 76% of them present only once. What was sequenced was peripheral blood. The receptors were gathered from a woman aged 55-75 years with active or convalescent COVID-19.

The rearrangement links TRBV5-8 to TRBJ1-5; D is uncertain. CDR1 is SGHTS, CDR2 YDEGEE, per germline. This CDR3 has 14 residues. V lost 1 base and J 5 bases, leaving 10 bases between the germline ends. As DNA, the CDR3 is TGTGCCAGCAGCTTGCCCAGAACCGATCAGCCCCAGCATTTT. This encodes CASSLPRTDQPQHF.

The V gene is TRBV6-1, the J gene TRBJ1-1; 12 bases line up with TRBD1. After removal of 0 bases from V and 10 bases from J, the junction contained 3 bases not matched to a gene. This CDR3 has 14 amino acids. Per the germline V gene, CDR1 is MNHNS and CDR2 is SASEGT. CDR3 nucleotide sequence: TGTGCCAGCAGTGAAGCAGGGACAGGGGGCGTAGCTTTCTTT. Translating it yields CASSEAGTGGVAFF.

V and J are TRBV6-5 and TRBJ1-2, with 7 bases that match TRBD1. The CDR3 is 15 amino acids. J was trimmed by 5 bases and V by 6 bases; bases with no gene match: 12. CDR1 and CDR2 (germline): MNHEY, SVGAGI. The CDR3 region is CASRQPGGSWYGYTF. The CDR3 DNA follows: TGTGCCAGCAGGCAACCAGGGGGGAGCTGGTATGGCTACACCTTC.

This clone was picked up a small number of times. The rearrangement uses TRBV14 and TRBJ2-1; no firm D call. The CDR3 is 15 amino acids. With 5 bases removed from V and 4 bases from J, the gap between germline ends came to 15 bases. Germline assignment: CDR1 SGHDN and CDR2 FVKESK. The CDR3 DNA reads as TGTGCCAGCAGCAGACTCCGCGAGCCGTACAATGAGCAGTTCTTC. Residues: CASSRLREPYNEQFF.

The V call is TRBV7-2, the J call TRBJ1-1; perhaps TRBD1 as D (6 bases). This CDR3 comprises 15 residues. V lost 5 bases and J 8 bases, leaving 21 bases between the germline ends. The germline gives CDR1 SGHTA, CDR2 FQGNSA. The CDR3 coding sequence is TGTGCCAGCAGCCTAGGAGGGGGGGGAAGGAGGGAAGCTTTCTTT. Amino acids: CASSLGGGGRREAFF. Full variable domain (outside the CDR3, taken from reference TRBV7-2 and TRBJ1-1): GAGVSQSPSNKVTEKGKDVELRCDPISGHTALYWYRQSLGQGLEFLIYFQGNSAPDKSGLPSDRFSAERTGGSVSTLTIQRTQQEDSAVYLCASSLGGGGRREAFFGQGTRLTVV.

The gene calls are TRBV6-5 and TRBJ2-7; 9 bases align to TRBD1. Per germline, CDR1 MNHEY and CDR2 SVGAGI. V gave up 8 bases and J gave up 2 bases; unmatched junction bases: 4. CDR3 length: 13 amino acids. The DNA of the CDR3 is TGTGCCAGCCTGGGACAGGGCCCCTACGAGCAGTACTTC. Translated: CASLGQGPYEQYF.

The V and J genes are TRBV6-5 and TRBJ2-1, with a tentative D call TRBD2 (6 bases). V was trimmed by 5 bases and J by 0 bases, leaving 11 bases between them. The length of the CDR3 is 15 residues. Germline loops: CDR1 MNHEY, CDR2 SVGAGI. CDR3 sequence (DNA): TGTGCCAGCAGTCAACTAGCAGGCTCCTACAATGAGCAGTTCTTC. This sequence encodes CASSQLAGSYNEQFF.

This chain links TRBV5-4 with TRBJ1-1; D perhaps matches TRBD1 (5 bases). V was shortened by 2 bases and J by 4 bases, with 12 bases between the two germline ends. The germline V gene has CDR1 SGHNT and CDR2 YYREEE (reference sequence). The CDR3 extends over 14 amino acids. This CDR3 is CASSFRAMATEAFF. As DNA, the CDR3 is TGTGCCAGCAGCTTCAGGGCGATGGCCACTGAAGCTTTCTTT.

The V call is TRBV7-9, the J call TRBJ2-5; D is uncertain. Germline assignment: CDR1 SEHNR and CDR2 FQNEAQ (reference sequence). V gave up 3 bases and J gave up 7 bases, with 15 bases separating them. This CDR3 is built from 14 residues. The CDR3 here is CASSLLLSTGTQYF. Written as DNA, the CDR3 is TGTGCCAGCAGCTTGCTTCTTTCGACGGGGACCCAGTACTTC.

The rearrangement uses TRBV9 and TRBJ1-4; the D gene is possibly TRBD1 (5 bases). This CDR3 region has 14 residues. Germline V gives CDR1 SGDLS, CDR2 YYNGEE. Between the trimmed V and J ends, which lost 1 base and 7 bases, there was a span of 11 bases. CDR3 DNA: TGTGCCAGCAGCGTACCAGGGTCTGGTGAAAAACTGTTTTTT. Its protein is CASSVPGSGEKLFF.